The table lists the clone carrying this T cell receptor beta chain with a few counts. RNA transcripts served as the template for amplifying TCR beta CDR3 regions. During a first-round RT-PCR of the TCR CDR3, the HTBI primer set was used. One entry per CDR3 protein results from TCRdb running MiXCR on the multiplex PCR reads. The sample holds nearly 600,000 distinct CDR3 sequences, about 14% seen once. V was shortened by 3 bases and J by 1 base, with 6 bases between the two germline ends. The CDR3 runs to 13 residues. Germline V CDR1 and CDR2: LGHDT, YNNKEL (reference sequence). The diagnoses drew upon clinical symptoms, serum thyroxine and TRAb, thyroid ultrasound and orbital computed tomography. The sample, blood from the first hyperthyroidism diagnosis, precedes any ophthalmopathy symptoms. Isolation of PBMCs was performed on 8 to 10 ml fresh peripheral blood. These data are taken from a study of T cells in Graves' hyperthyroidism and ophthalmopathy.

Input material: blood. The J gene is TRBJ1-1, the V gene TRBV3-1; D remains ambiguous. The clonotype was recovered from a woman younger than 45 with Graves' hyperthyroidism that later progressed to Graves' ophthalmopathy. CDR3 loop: CASSQQTNTEAFF. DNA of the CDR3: TGTGCCAGCAGCCAGCAAACGAACACTGAAGCTTTCTTT.